The sequence of this T cell receptor (beta chain) was determined in a study of cytomegalovirus exposure and HLA in healthy donors. V lost 2 bases and J 6 bases, leaving 20 bases between the germline ends. The CDR3 loop spans 17 amino acids. Germline V lookup: CDR1 SEHNR, CDR2 FQNEAQ (reference sequence). Primers for the PCR totalled 60 Vbeta and 13 Jbeta. Clones were sequenced by immunoSEQ multiplex PCR, and TCRdb holds only the in-frame ones, with some missing. This repertoire shows 90,000 to 110,000 clones, about 70% found once; its top ten account for roughly 3.2%. The TCR originated in a man between 25 and 39 years old in good health and CMV-seronegative. Input material: PBMCs. The chain joins TRBV7-9 to TRBJ1-3; maybe TRBD1 (5 bases). For the CDR3, the DNA is TGTGCCAGCAGCTTATTTGGCTGGGGCGATTTGGAAAACACCATATATTTT. It is translated as CASSLFGWGDLENTIYF.